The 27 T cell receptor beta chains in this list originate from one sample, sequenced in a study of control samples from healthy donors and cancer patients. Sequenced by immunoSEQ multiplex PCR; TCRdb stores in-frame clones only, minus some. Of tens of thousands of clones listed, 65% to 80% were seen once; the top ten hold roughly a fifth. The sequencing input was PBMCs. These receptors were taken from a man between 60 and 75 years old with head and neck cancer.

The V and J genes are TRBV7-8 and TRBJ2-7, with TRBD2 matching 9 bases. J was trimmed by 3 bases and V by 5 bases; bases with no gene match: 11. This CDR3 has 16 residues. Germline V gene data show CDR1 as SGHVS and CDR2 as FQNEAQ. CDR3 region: CASSPERLAGLYEQYF. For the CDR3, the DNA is TGTGCCAGCAGCCCCGAGCGGCTAGCGGGGCTCTACGAGCAGTACTTC.

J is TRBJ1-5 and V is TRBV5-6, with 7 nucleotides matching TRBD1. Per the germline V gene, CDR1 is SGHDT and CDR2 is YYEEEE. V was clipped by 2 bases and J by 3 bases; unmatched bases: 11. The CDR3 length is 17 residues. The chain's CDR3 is CASSFKRAQGHNQPQHF. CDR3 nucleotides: TGTGCCAGCAGCTTCAAAAGGGCACAGGGGCACAATCAGCCCCAGCATTTT. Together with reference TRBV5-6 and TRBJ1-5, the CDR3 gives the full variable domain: DAGVTQSPTHLIKTRGQQVTLRCSPKSGHDTVSWYQQALGQGPQFIFQYYEEEERQRGNFPDRFSGHQFPNYSSELNVNALLLGDSALYLCASSFKRAQGHNQPQHFGDGTRLSIL.

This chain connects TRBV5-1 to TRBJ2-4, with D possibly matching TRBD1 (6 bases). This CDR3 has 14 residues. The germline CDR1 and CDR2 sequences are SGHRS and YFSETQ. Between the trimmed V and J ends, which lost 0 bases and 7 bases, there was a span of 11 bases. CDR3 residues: CASSLDPGENIQYF. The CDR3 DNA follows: TGCGCCAGCAGCTTGGATCCAGGGGAGAACATTCAGTACTTC.

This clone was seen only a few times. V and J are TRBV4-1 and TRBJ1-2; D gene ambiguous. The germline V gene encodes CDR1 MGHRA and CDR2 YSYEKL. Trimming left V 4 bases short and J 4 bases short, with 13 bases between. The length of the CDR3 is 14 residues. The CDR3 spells CASSPMEGSYGYTF. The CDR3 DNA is TGCGCCAGCAGCCCCATGGAGGGCAGCTATGGCTACACCTTC.

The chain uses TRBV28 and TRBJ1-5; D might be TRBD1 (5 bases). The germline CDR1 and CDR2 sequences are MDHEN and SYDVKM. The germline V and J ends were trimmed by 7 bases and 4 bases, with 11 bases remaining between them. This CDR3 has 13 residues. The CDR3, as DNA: TGTGCCAGCACCGCGCAGGGAAATCAGCCCCAGCATTTT. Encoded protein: CASTAQGNQPQHF.

CDR3 amino acids: CAWSVLGLFTGELFF. As DNA, the CDR3 is TGTGCCTGGAGTGTTTTGGGACTTTTCACCGGGGAGCTGTTTTTT. The rearrangement uses TRBV30 and TRBJ2-2; D may be TRBD2 (6 bases). Germline assignment: CDR1 GTSNPN and CDR2 SVGIG (reference sequence). This CDR3 is built from 15 residues. Trimming took off 0 bases at V and 4 bases at J, with 12 bases between the two ends.

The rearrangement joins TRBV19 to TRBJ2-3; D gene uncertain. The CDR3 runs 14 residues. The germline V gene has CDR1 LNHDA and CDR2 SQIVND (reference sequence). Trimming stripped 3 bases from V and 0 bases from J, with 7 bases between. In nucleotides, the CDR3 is TGTGCCAGTAGTATTACTGGTAGCACAGATACGCAGTATTTT. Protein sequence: CASSITGSTDTQYF.

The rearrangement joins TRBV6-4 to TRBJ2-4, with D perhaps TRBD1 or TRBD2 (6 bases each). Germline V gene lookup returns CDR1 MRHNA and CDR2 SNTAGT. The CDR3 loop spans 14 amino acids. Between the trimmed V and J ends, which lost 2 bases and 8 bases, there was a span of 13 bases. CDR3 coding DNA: TGTGCCAGCAGTGACAACGGGGGCGCAGACATTCAGTACTTC. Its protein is CASSDNGGADIQYF.

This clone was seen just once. CDR3: CASSQDRLAGTSSYEQYF. As DNA, the CDR3 is TGTGCCAGCAGCCAAGATCGTCTAGCGGGGACCAGCTCCTACGAGCAGTACTTC. V gene TRBV4-2 combines with J gene TRBJ2-7, with TRBD2 matching 9 bases. Germline V gives CDR1 LGHNA, CDR2 YNFKEQ. V gave up 0 bases and J gave up 0 bases; unmatched junction bases: 9. This CDR3 has 18 amino acids.

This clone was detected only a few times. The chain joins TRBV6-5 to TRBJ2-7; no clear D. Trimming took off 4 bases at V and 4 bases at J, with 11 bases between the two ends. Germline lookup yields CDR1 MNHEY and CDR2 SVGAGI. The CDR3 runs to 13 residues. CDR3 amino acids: CASSLDPSYEQYF. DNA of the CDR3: TGTGCCAGCAGTTTGGACCCTTCATACGAGCAGTACTTC.

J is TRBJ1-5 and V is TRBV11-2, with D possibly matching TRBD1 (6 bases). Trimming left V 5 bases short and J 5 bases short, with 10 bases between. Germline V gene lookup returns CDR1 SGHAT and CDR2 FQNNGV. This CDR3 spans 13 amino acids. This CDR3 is CASSQQGDQPQHF. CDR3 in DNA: TGTGCCAGCAGCCAACAGGGAGATCAGCCCCAGCATTTT.

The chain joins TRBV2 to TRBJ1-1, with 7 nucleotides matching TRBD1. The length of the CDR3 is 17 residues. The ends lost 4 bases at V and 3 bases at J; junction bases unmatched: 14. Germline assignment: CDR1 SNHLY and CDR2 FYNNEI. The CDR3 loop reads CASSAYDTGTAHTEAFF. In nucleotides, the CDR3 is TGTGCCAGCAGTGCATATGATACCGGGACAGCTCACACTGAAGCTTTCTTT.

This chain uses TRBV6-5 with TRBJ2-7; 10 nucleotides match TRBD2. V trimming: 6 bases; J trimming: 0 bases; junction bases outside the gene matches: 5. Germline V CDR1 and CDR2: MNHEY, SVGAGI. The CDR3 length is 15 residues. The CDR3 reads CASRQLAGSSYEQYF. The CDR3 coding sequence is TGTGCCAGCAGGCAACTAGCGGGGAGCTCCTACGAGCAGTACTTC.

Here the CDR3 DNA reads TGCGCCAGCAGTCAATCGGCAGGCAGGGTCGGTCAGCCCCAGCATTTT. Residues: CASSQSAGRVGQPQHF. J is TRBJ1-5 and V is TRBV23-1, with D possibly TRBD1 on 5 matching bases. TRBV23-1 is filed as an ORF, its function uncertain. V lost 0 bases and J 6 bases, leaving 15 bases between the germline ends. The CDR3 totals 16 residues.

The CDR3 reads CASSHLAGESSYEQYF. CDR3 in DNA: TGCGCCAGCAGCCATTTAGCGGGGGAAAGCTCCTACGAGCAGTACTTC. The chain employs TRBV4-3 and TRBJ2-7; 9 nucleotides agree with TRBD2. CDR1 and CDR2 from the germline V gene are LGHNA and YSLEER. The CDR3 contains 16 residues. V lost 3 bases and J lost 0; bases outside the gene matches: 6.

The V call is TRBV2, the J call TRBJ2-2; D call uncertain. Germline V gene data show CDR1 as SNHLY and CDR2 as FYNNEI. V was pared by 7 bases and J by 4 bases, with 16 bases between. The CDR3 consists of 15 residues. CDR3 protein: CASKDLLVVTGELFF. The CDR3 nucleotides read TGTGCCAGCAAGGATCTCTTGGTGGTCACCGGGGAGCTGTTTTTT.

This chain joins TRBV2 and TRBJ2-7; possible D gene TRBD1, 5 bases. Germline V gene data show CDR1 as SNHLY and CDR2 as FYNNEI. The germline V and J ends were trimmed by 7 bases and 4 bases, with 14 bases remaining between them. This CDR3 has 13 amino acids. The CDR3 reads CASIKGRTYEQYF. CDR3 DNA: TGTGCCAGCATCAAGGGGCGTACTTACGAGCAGTACTTC.

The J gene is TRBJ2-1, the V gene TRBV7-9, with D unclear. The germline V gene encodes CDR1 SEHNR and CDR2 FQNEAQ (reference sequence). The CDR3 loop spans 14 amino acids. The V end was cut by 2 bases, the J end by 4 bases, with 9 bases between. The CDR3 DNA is TGTGCCAGCAGCTTATCGTTGGGGTACAATGAGCAGTTCTTC. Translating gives CASSLSLGYNEQFF.

The CDR3 DNA sequence: TGTGCCAGCAGTCCGACAGCTCACCAGCAGTTCTTC. Encoded protein: CASSPTAHQQFF. This sequence joins TRBV27 and TRBJ2-1, with D maybe TRBD1 (5 bases). CDR3 length equals 12 residues. Germline CDR1 reads MNHEY; CDR2 reads SMNVEV (reference sequence). V lost 5 bases, J lost 11 bases, and 13 bases lay in between.

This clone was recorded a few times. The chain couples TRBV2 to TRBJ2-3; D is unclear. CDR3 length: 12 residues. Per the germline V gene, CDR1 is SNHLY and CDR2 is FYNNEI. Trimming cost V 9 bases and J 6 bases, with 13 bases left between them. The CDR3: CARLKVDDTQYF. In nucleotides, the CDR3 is TGTGCCAGACTCAAAGTTGACGATACGCAGTATTTT.

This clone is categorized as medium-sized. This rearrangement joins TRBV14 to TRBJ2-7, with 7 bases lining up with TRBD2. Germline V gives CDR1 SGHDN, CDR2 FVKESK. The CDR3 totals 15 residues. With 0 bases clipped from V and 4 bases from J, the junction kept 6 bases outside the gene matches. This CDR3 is CASSQESSGRYEQYF. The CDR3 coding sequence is TGTGCCAGCAGCCAAGAATCCTCCGGGAGGTACGAGCAGTACTTC.

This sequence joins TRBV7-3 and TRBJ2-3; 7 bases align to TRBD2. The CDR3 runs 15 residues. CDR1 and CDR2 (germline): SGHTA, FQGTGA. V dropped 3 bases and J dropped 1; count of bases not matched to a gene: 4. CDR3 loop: CASSLGGSGTDTQYF. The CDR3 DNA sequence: TGTGCCAGCAGCTTGGGGGGGAGTGGCACAGATACGCAGTATTTT.

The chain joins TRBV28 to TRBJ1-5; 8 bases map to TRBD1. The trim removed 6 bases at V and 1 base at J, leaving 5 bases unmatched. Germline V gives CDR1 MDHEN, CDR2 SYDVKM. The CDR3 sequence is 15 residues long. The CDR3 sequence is CASSPRTGSNQPQHF. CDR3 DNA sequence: TGTGCCAGCAGCCCCCGGACAGGGAGCAATCAGCCCCAGCATTTT.

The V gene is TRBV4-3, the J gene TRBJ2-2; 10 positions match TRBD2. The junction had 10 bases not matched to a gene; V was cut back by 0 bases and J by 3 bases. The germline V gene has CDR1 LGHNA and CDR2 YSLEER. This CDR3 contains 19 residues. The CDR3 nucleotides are TGCGCCAGCAGCCAAGACCCCCCAGGGACTAGCGCTTACACCGGGGAGCTGTTTTTT. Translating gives CASSQDPPGTSAYTGELFF.

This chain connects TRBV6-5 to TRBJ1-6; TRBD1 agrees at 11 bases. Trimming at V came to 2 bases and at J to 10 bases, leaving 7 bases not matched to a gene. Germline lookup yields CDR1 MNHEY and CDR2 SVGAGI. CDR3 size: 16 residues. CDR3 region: CASSYASGTGGSPLHF. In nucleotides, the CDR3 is TGTGCCAGCAGTTACGCATCTGGGACAGGGGGATCACCCCTCCACTTT.

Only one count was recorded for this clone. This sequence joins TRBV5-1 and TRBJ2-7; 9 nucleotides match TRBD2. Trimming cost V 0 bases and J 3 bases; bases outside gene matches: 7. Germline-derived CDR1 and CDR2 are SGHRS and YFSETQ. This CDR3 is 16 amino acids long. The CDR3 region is CASSLVSSGVLYEQYF. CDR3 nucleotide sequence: TGCGCCAGCAGCTTGGTGTCTAGCGGGGTCCTCTACGAGCAGTACTTC. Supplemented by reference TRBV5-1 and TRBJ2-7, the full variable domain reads KAGVTQTPRYLIKTRGQQVTLSCSPISGHRSVSWYQQTPGQGLQFLFEYFSETQRNKGNFPGRFSGRQFSNSRSEMNVSTLELGDSALYLCASSLVSSGVLYEQYFGPGTRLTVT.

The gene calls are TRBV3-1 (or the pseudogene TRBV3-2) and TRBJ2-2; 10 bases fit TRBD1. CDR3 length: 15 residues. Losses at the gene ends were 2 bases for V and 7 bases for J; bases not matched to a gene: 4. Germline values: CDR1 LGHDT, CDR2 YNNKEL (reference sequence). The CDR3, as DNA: TGTGCCAGCAGCCAACGACAGGGGGCGAGCGGGGAGCTGTTTTTT. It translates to CASSQRQGASGELFF.